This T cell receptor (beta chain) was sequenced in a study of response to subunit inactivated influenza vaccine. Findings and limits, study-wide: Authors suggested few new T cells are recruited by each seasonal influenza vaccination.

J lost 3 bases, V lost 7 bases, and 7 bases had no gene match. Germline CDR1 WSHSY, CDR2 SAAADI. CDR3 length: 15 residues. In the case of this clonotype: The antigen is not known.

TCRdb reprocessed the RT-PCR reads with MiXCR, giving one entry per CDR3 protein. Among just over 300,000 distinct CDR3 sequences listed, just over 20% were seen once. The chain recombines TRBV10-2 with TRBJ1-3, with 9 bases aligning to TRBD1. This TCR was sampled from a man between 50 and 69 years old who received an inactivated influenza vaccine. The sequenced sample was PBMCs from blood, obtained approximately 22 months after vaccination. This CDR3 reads CASTVTGGDGNTIYF. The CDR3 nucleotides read TGCGCCAGCACCGTTACAGGGGGCGATGGAAACACCATATATTTT.